Listed below are T cell receptor beta chains from one sample, sequenced in a study of control samples from healthy donors and cancer patients. TCRdb's table, derived via immunoSEQ multiplex PCR, lists solely in-frame clones and lacks some. The data show 85,000 to 100,000 clones, approximately 93% seen once. Sequenced material: blood. Every receptor here comes from a man between 18 and 35 years old in good health. CDR3s leave out the opening cysteine and the closing phenylalanine or tryptophan. Clone size is stated in some rows and not others, as once, few, many or a class when expanded.

v_gene,abundance,CDR3aa
TRBV14,.,ASSQARGGEWSSPLH
TRBV18,.,ASSPPRTADGTEAF
TRBV7-9,.,ASTAILNIQY
TRBV19,.,ASTRGAEAF
TRBV9,.,ASSEQEGTMNTEAF
TRBV5-1,.,ASSSSAGGQGYSPLH
TRBV27,.,ASSLSWSTEAF
TRBV5-1,.,ASSLGSTVNTEAF
TRBV5-6,.,ASSLGANTEAF
TRBV19,.,ASSITGTYSNQPQH
TRBV7-2,.,ASSPRMVGVGAYEQY
TRBV5-1,.,ASSLVVGGLNTEAF
TRBV7-9,.,ASSFTGTRTANEQF
TRBV11-2,once,ASSLDRGGAGELF
TRBV7-2,.,ASSLRGGGGYNEQF
TRBV30,.,AWMAGYTGELF
TRBV4-1,.,ASSQPGQYEQY
TRBV2,.,ASTVSGVLNTEAF
TRBV19,.,ASSTRQSDQPQH
TRBV18,once,ASSPRQGTSTDTQY
TRBV12-3/TRBV12-4,.,ASRSSGEGYT
TRBV10-3,.,AISESRQGGQPQH
TRBV27,.,ASREWGSGNTEAF
TRBV6-6,.,ASRDSANTGELF
TRBV6-5,.,ASSYSRGGETQY
TRBV30,.,AWSGGGNQPQH
TRBV5-5,.,ASSKTQPQPTAQH
TRBV6-5,.,ASTYGALEGYT
TRBV7-9,.,ASSRSTGFDYGYT
TRBV6-1,.,ASSEAQGYSRGNTEAF
TRBV5-1,.,ASSTVGGRNTIY
TRBV15,.,ATSRDEADVYNEQF
TRBV15,.,ATNTRDTGGLVDTIY
TRBV29-1,.,SAGGDRVDYSGNTIY
TRBV29-1,.,SVVRQGGLEQY
TRBV13,once,ASSLGDVGGRTAF
TRBV6-1,once,ASSEVGQGRVGSYEQY
TRBV18,.,ASSPQGGPGGYT
TRBV19,.,ASSIAWGFYEQY
TRBV5-1,.,ASSLQGQGGYT
TRBV19,.,ASTPGPFNQPQH
TRBV4-1,.,ASSQDRSVGGDTQY
TRBV5-1,.,ASSLVQGSTNEKLF
TRBV18,.,ASSPPNVPANYGYT
TRBV14,.,ASSQVPAPDTQY
TRBV9,.,ASSGSGTTSYNEQF
TRBV30,.,AWSGTAKNQPQH
TRBV24-1,.,ATSDFGLAGDTGELF
TRBV6-2/TRBV6-3,.,ASSQGNQPQH
TRBV7-9,.,ASSSTPTGPEETQY
TRBV5-4,.,ASSSKRGTYEQY
TRBV27,.,ASSPGQGNTGELF
TRBV5-5,.,ASSLVGEAGNQPQH
TRBV7-9,.,ASSLAPWTGASYNEQF
TRBV7-6,.,ASSLEVGQDSGNTIY
TRBV4-2,.,ASSQAGQFNSGANVLT
TRBV5-4,.,ASSLQGGQSPLH